This TCR beta chain was captured by sequencing in a study of early T cells in non-severe SARS-CoV-2 infection. The wider study: The authors sequenced bulk RNA from unsorted whole blood, leaving chains unpaired. Whole-study findings and limits: CD4 and private specificities were missed by VDJdb matching, which favored anti-spike CD8 responses.

The CDR3 runs 12 residues. Germline CDR1 SGHTS, CDR2 YDEGEE. V gave up 0 bases and J gave up 6 bases, with 5 bases separating them. In the library, individual cDNA molecules carried attached unique molecular identifiers. Each CDR3 protein gets one entry after TCRdb re-called the 5' RACE reads with MiXCR. Of approximately 34,000 distinct CDR3 sequences in the sample, approximately 8% were seen once. This clonotype was recorded many times. Its matching antigen is unknown. The chain recombines TRBV5-8 with TRBJ2-3, with D unclear. The sequence was collected from an adult who was a healthcare worker with PCR-confirmed SARS-CoV-2 infection or an uninfected control (not recorded which). The source was whole blood, collected at baseline. The CDR3: CASSLAYDTQYF. The CDR3 nucleotides are TGTGCCAGCAGCTTGGCCTACGATACGCAGTATTTT.